This TCR beta chain comes out of a study of blood T cell repertoires in COVID-19. Using immunoSEQ multiplex PCR, the repertoire was profiled, and TCRdb retains in-frame clones only, with some absent. The data contain around 250,000 clones, 86% of them singletons. Source material: PBMCs or T cells enriched from blood (not recorded which). The receptor's source is a woman aged 50 to 60 who had recovered from COVID-19.

The CDR3 here is CASRGAESTDTQYF. The DNA for the CDR3 is TGCGCCAGCAGGGGGGCAGAAAGCACAGATACGCAGTATTTT. The rearrangement joins TRBV5-1 to TRBJ2-3; tentative D call: TRBD1 (6 bases). V lost 5 bases and J 0 bases, leaving 10 bases between the germline ends. CDR1 and CDR2 (germline): SGHRS, YFSETQ. The CDR3 loop spans 14 amino acids.